These T cell receptor beta chains were read from a single sample in a study of blood T cell repertoires in COVID-19. The data were produced by immunoSEQ multiplex PCR, yet TCRdb's version contains in-frame clones alone and is incomplete. The sample carries over 15,000 clones, about 89% recorded once. Sequences were obtained from peripheral blood. These receptors all stem from a man in his 60s with acute or convalescent COVID-19. Each CDR3 is given without its conserved first and last residue.

j_call v_call cdr3_aa
TRBJ1-2 TRBV28 ASSYLWGEPTGVGNYGYT
TRBJ2-1 TRBV28 ASLALIAGGLDEQF
TRBJ2-3 TRBV9 ASSVSGGTQY
TRBJ1-1 TRBV19 ASSPYAAGGTEAF
TRBJ1-6 TRBV5-1 ASSLGDRGFGSPLH
TRBJ2-7 TRBV5-1 ASSLGPPGLDRESYEQY
TRBJ1-6 TRBV15 ATSRDTEGASPLH
TRBJ2-5 TRBV6-5 ASSHNSGETQY
TRBJ2-7 TRBV14 ASSQAGAYEQY
TRBJ2-1 TRBV7-8 ASSTTRRSYNEQF
TRBJ2-2 TRBV6-5 ASIGKTGELF
TRBJ1-1 TRBV6-5 ASSYSSGYTEAF
TRBJ2-1 TRBV29-1 SVDRGPYNEQF
TRBJ2-1 TRBV3-1/TRBV3-2 ASSQELPHFGNEQF
TRBJ2-3 TRBV6-1 ASSDRAGASDTQY
TRBJ2-7 TRBV11-2 ASSPDHGTGKQQY
TRBJ2-7 TRBV13 ASSLGQRQPYYEQY
TRBJ2-1 TRBV15 ATSRLAGEEQF
TRBJ2-7 TRBV3-1/TRBV3-2 ASSQRWVLAGGGDEQY
TRBJ2-7 TRBV21-1 ASSKAKDSQDYEQY
TRBJ2-2 TRBV18 ASSRQNVGGANTGELF
TRBJ2-3 TRBV7-2 ASTTNAGPDTQY
TRBJ1-4 TRBV4-2 ASSQSGSTGIGEKLF
TRBJ2-1 TRBV11-2 ASSTQREGLGEQF
TRBJ1-6 TRBV4-2 ASSQEGARSTAPLH
TRBJ2-2 TRBV7-9 ASSSAARLPGELF
TRBJ2-5 TRBV28 ASSPYLGSETQY
TRBJ2-5 TRBV6-2/TRBV6-3 ASSYRTGEETQY
TRBJ1-3 TRBV30 AWSGAIGNTIY
TRBJ1-5 TRBV28 ASTPGGESNQPQH
TRBJ2-1 TRBV7-2 ASSLEVADNEQF
TRBJ2-7 TRBV11-2 ASSLEIQIRSYEQY
TRBJ2-2 TRBV20-1 SASSGQQPTGELF
TRBJ2-1 TRBV9 ASSPPHYNEQF
TRBJ2-6 TRBV18 ASSLAGPSGANVLT
TRBJ1-6 TRBV7-2 ASSSYRGPIYNSPLH